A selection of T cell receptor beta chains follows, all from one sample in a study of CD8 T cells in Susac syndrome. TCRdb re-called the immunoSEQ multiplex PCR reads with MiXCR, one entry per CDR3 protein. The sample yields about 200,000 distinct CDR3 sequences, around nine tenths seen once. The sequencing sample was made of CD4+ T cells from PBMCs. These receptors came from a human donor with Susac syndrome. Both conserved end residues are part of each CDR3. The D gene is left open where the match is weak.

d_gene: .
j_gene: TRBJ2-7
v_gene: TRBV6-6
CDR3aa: CASSFSQANEQYF

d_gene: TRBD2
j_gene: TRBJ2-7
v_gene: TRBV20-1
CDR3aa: CSASRLAGVHEQYF

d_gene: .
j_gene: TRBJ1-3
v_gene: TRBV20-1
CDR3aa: CSAITAGNTIYF

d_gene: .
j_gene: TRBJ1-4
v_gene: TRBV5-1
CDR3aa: CASSKGASTNEKLFF

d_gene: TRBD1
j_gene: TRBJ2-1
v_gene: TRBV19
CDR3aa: CASSAKTGTAYNEQFF

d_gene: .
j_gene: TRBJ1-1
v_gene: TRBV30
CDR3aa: CAWTISGNRAFF

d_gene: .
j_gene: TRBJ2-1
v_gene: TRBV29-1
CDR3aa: CSVSKVSYNEQFF

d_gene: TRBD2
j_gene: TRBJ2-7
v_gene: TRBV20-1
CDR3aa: CSAEDSGGARGEQYF

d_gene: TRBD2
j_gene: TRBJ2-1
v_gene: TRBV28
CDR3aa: CASSSSGININEQFF

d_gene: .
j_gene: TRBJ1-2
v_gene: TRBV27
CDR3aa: CASSGSQKGGYGYTF

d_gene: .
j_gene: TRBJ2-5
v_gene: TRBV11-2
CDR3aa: CASSLARGRQETQYF

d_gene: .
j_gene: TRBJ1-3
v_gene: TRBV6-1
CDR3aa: CASSGYRDSGNTIYF

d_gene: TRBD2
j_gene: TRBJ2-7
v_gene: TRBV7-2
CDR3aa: CASSLGRANEQYF

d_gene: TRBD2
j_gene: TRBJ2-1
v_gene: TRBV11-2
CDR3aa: CASRGGGGRSYNEQFF

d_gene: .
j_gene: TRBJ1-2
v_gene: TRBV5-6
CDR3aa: CASSSRTAAYGYTF

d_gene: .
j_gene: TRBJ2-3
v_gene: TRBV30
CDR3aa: CAWNRRNRLVKSTDTQYF

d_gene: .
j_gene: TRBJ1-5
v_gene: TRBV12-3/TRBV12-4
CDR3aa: CASSLVLLGQPQHF

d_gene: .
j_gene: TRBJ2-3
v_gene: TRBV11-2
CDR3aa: CASSLIGGSTDTQYF

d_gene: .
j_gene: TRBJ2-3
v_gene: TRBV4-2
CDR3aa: CASGRPSTDTQYF

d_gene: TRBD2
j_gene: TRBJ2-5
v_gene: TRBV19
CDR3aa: CASSTTGLVRETQYF

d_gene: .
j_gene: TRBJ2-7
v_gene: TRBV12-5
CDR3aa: CASGLSLEQYF

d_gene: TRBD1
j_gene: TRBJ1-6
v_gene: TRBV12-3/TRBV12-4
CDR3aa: CASSPTGGSAYNSPLHF